This is a list of T cell receptor beta chains from one sample in a study of blood T cell repertoires in COVID-19. Here immunoSEQ multiplex PCR was the method, and the copy in TCRdb shows in-frame clones only, minus some. The sample lists some 35,000 clones, over 70% occurring once. Input material: peripheral blood. The receptors originated from a man older than 75 with acute or convalescent COVID-19. CDR3s include the opening cysteine and the closing phenylalanine or tryptophan. D genes are given only for firm matches. The size of a clone is reported for some rows only, either as once, few or many, or as a class for expanded clones.

CASSPQAGVSDTQYF,TGTGCCAGCAGCCCCCAAGCGGGAGTGTCAGATACGCAGTATTTT,TRBV7-2,TRBJ2-3,15,-,TRBD2
CASRWQGDTEAFF,TGCGCCAGCAGATGGCAGGGTGACACTGAAGCTTTCTTT,TRBV5-1,TRBJ1-1,13,few,-
CASSFQTGGIYEQYF,TGTGCCAGCAGCTTTCAAACAGGGGGGATATACGAGCAGTACTTC,TRBV7-2,TRBJ2-7,15,-,TRBD1
CASSLRALQGETQYF,TGTGCCAGCAGCTTACGAGCTCTTCAGGGAGAGACCCAGTACTTC,TRBV7-8,TRBJ2-5,15,-,-
CASSPSGVDTQYF,TGTGCCAGCAGCCCCAGCGGAGTGGATACGCAGTATTTT,TRBV7-3,TRBJ2-3,13,once,-
CASRGTGPYEQYF,TGTGCCAGTAGGGGGACAGGGCCCTACGAGCAGTACTTC,TRBV19,TRBJ2-7,13,-,TRBD1
CASSPPGTITYEQYF,TGTGCCAGCTCACCTCCTGGGACAATTACCTACGAGCAGTACTTC,TRBV18,TRBJ2-7,15,-,-
CSAEEGQEAFF,TGCAGTGCTGAGGAGGGGCAAGAAGCTTTCTTT,TRBV20-1,TRBJ1-1,11,-,-
CASSLRLAGGSYEQYF,TGCGCCAGCAGCTTGAGACTAGCGGGAGGGTCCTACGAGCAGTACTTC,TRBV5-1,TRBJ2-7,16,-,TRBD2
CASSYSRTSGYNEQFF,TGTGCCAGCAGTTACTCGAGGACTAGCGGGTACAATGAGCAGTTCTTC,TRBV6-2/TRBV6-3,TRBJ2-1,16,-,TRBD2
CASSRGQVEIYGYTF,TGTGCCAGCAGCAGGGGGCAGGTCGAGATCTATGGCTACACCTTC,TRBV21-1,TRBJ1-2,15,-,-
CASSWDVRGDGKNIQYF,TGTGCCAGCAGTTGGGACGTCAGGGGGGATGGCAAAAACATTCAGTACTTC,TRBV2,TRBJ2-4,17,-,-
CASSGHRGNEQYF,TGCGCCAGCAGCGGGCACAGGGGTAACGAGCAGTACTTC,TRBV5-1,TRBJ2-7,13,-,TRBD1
CASSQDPGTIKEQFF,TGTGCCAGCAGCCAAGATCCCGGGACTATAAAAGAGCAGTTCTTC,TRBV14,TRBJ2-1,15,few,TRBD2
CASSSRRGITDTQYF,TGTGCCAGCAGTTCTCGTCGGGGGATCACAGATACGCAGTATTTT,TRBV9,TRBJ2-3,15,-,-
CASSTWENEKLFF,TGTGCCAGTAGTACTTGGGAGAATGAAAAACTGTTTTTT,TRBV19,TRBJ1-4,13,-,-
CASSQGAGKGDIQYF,TGTGCCAGCAGCCAAGGAGCGGGAAAGGGTGACATTCAGTACTTC,TRBV4-2,TRBJ2-4,15,once,TRBD2
CASSWGLQGGNTEAFF,TGTGCCAGCAGCTGGGGCCTACAGGGTGGGAACACTGAAGCTTTCTTT,TRBV7-9,TRBJ1-1,16,-,-
CASSTDGPVRKAFF,TGTGCCAGCTCAACAGATGGCCCAGTACGTAAAGCTTTCTTT,TRBV2,TRBJ1-1,14,-,-
CASSTGVSRGEQFF,TGTGCCAGCAGCACAGGGGTTTCGAGGGGGGAGCAGTTCTTC,TRBV7-9,TRBJ2-1,14,-,TRBD1
CASSLGLSNQPQHF,TGTGCCAGCAGCTTGGGACTTAGCAATCAGCCCCAGCATTTT,TRBV7-8,TRBJ1-5,14,-,-
CSAERETQYF,TGCAGTGCTGAACGGGAGACCCAGTACTTC,TRBV20-1,TRBJ2-5,10,-,-
CASSLPQGNEQFF,TGTGCCAGCAGCTTACCACAGGGTAATGAGCAGTTCTTC,TRBV5-4,TRBJ2-1,13,-,-
CASSLVRIGSSYNEQFF,TGTGCCAGCAGCTTGGTTCGGATAGGGAGCTCCTACAATGAGCAGTTCTTC,TRBV5-5,TRBJ2-1,17,-,-
CASSLGQGETQYF,TGTGCCAGCAGCTTGGGACAGGGGGAGACCCAGTACTTC,TRBV7-9,TRBJ2-5,13,-,TRBD1
CASSRGSTRGNTQYF,TGTGCCAGTAGCCGCGGTTCCACCCGAGGGAATACGCAGTATTTT,TRBV19,TRBJ2-3,15,-,-
CAITYSTGAAYGYTF,TGTGCCATCACCTACTCGACAGGGGCCGCCTATGGCTACACCTTC,TRBV10-3,TRBJ1-2,15,-,TRBD1
CSVQTGVATQYF,TGCAGCGTGCAGACAGGGGTGGCTACGCAGTATTTT,TRBV29-1,TRBJ2-3,12,few,TRBD1
CASSEELNQPQHF,TGTGCCAGCAGTGAAGAACTCAATCAGCCCCAGCATTTT,TRBV2,TRBJ1-5,13,-,-
CASRTGQGRYTF,TGTGCCAGCAGGACAGGCCAAGGTCGCTACACCTTC,TRBV6-5,TRBJ1-2,12,-,-
CASSPTQGLWNEQYF,TGTGCCAGCTCACCGACACAGGGGCTCTGGAACGAGCAGTACTTC,TRBV18,TRBJ2-7,15,-,TRBD1
CASSAGTEGGEAFF,TGTGCCAGCAGCGCCGGGACGGAGGGAGGTGAAGCTTTCTTT,TRBV6-6,TRBJ1-1,14,-,-
CASSLTGGGYEQYF,TGTGCCAGCAGCCTAACAGGGGGAGGCTACGAGCAGTACTTC,TRBV7-2,TRBJ2-7,14,once,TRBD1
CASSPGTTSNEQFF,TGTGCCAGCAGCCCCGGGACTACGTCCAATGAGCAGTTCTTC,TRBV7-3,TRBJ2-1,14,once,TRBD2
CAINRAGMNTEAFF,TGTGCCATCAATCGGGCAGGGATGAACACTGAAGCTTTCTTT,TRBV10-3,TRBJ1-1,14,-,-
CASSLGQGARQYF,TGTGCCAGCAGTTTGGGCCAGGGGGCCAGGCAGTACTTC,TRBV12-3/TRBV12-4,TRBJ2-7,13,-,TRBD1
CASSPPQGAYEQYF,TGTGCCAGCAGCCCCCCCCAGGGGGCCTACGAGCAGTACTTC,TRBV7-2,TRBJ2-7,14,-,TRBD1
CASSPPIGGRAVYEQYF,TGTGCCAGCTCACCACCGATTGGCGGGAGGGCCGTCTACGAGCAGTACTTC,TRBV18,TRBJ2-7,17,-,TRBD2
CASRRQGTYYEQYF,TGTGCCAGCAGGAGACAGGGGACTTACTACGAGCAGTACTTC,TRBV27,TRBJ2-7,14,few,TRBD1
CASTRTGGNQPQHF,TGTGCCAGCACCCGGACAGGGGGCAATCAGCCCCAGCATTTT,TRBV7-3,TRBJ1-5,14,-,TRBD1
CASSYGEAGVSWRSYNEQFF,TGTGCCAGCAGTTACGGCGAGGCAGGGGTGAGTTGGAGATCCTACAATGAGCAGTTCTTC,TRBV6-2/TRBV6-3,TRBJ2-1,20,-,-
CASSLRTGSDTQYF,TGTGCCAGCAGCTTGCGTACGGGGTCAGATACGCAGTATTTT,TRBV7-9,TRBJ2-3,14,-,-
CASSPNGGQPQHF,TGTGCCAGCAGCCCAAATGGGGGGCAGCCCCAGCATTTT,TRBV7-9,TRBJ1-5,13,-,-
CASSPKGGGETQYF,TGTGCCAGCTCACCAAAGGGAGGTGGGGAGACCCAGTACTTC,TRBV18,TRBJ2-5,14,-,-
CASSSALAGNDEQYF,TGTGCCAGCAGTTCCGCACTAGCGGGAAACGACGAGCAGTACTTC,TRBV6-2/TRBV6-3,TRBJ2-7,15,-,TRBD2
CASSAQGTEAFF,TGTGCCAGCAGCGCACAGGGGACTGAAGCTTTCTTT,TRBV21-1,TRBJ1-1,12,-,-
CASRAAANTGELFF,TGTGCCAGCAGGGCGGCAGCGAACACCGGGGAGCTGTTTTTT,TRBV6-5,TRBJ2-2,14,-,-
CASTSRGLNQPQHF,TGTGCCAGCACCTCCAGGGGGCTCAATCAGCCCCAGCATTTT,TRBV6-5,TRBJ1-5,14,once,TRBD1
CASSRTSGKDTQYF,TGTGCCAGCAGTCGTACTAGCGGGAAAGATACGCAGTATTTT,TRBV28,TRBJ2-3,14,-,TRBD2
CASSPRDGTGAYEQYF,TGTGCCAGCTCACCACGGGACGGGACGGGGGCCTACGAGCAGTACTTC,TRBV18,TRBJ2-7,16,-,-
CACQSGSLRNTGELFF,TGTGCCTGCCAATCGGGATCCCTTAGGAACACCGGGGAGCTGTTTTTT,TRBV30,TRBJ2-2,16,-,-